This T cell receptor beta chain was identified in a study of neoadjuvant nivolumab and ipilimumab in lung cancer. The data were produced by immunoSEQ multiplex PCR, yet TCRdb's version contains in-frame clones alone and is incomplete. The sample has tens of thousands of clones; 75% to 95% are singletons. General study points: Resected tumors had greater TCR richness and clonality than uninvolved lung. Resected-tumor TCR richness correlated positively with pretherapy blood richness.

Points on this clone: Antigen specificity is unknown.

Sequencing was performed on peripheral blood, taken after neoadjuvant nivolumab, alone or with ipilimumab, at or shortly before surgery. This sequence originates from an adult with non-small cell lung cancer.

The CDR3 here is CATNDRGLGGELFF. The CDR3 DNA is TGTGCCACTAACGACAGGGGGCTGGGCGGGGAGCTGTTTTTT. The chain has TRBV6-1 and TRBJ2-2; TRBD1 agrees at 10 bases. Germline V lookup: CDR1 MNHNS, CDR2 SASEGT. This CDR3 contains 14 residues. V was clipped by 10 bases and J by 7 bases; unmatched bases: 9.